This T cell receptor beta chain was retrieved from a study of Ad26.COV2.S vaccination and SARS-CoV-2 variants. Whole-study context: Intramuscular Ad26.COV2.S doses were given once or twice, 56 days apart. Overall study findings and caveats: Using TCR breadth and depth analyses may have led to underestimated total T cell responses.

Looked up from germline, CDR1 is SGDLS and CDR2 is YYNGEE. CDR3 length: 17 residues. With 7 bases removed from V and 5 bases from J, the gap between germline ends came to 24 bases. The repertoire was sequenced with immunoSEQ multiplex PCR; TCRdb's copy has only in-frame clones and lacks some. The sample has about 480,000 clones; roughly 87% are singletons. Treatment specified: 15 to 20 received Ad26.COV2.S at low or high dose, single or two shots; several received placebo; per-sample allocation not given. Samples came from day 63 after the first vaccine or placebo injection. As regards this clone: Antigen unknown.

The chain recombines TRBV9 with TRBJ1-4; D might be TRBD1 (6 bases). The sample in question was peripheral blood, obtained in a trial of Ad26.COV2.S vaccine versus placebo. This clonotype was obtained from a person between 18 and 65 years old who received the Ad26.COV2.S COVID-19 vaccine or a placebo. This CDR3 reads CASPSQQGAKRNEKLFF. CDR3 bases: TGTGCCAGCCCTAGCCAACAGGGTGCGAAGAGGAATGAAAAACTGTTTTTT. Full variable domain (outside the CDR3, taken from reference TRBV9 and TRBJ1-4): DSGVTQTPKHLITATGQRVTLRCSPRSGDLSVYWYQQSLDQGLQFLIQYYNGEERAKGNILERFSAQQFPDLHSELNLSSLELGDSALYFCASPSQQGAKRNEKLFFGSGTQLSVL.